One sample yielded the 27 T cell receptor beta chains listed below, sequenced in a study of cytomegalovirus exposure and HLA in healthy donors listed by TCRdb under 2017. Preparation of the library involved the immunoSEQ multiplex PCR assay. TCRdb carries this immuneACCESS record with in-frame sequences only. Its versions omit some clonotypes, under half of them owing to an unresolved V gene in the studies checked, with the rest unexplained. The sample contains 150,000 to 200,000 clones, approximately 89% of them found a single time. In total, the top ten clones hold 2% to 3% of the sample. Input material: PBMCs. Receptors were obtained from a man aged 18-30 years in good health and CMV-seropositive.

This chain uses TRBV15 with TRBJ1-1; no definite D call. The germline CDR1 and CDR2 sequences are LNHNV and YYDKDF (reference sequence). The CDR3 totals 12 residues. Trimming cost V 4 bases and J 1 base, with 4 bases left between them. CDR3 in amino acids: CATSTSNTEAFF. The CDR3 DNA reads as TGTGCCACCAGCACCTCGAACACTGAAGCTTTCTTT. The full variable domain, with the rest looked up from reference TRBV15 and TRBJ1-1, is DAMVIQNPRYQVTQFGKPVTLSCSQTLNHNVMYWYQQKSSQAPKLLFHYYDKDFNNEADTPDNFQSRRPNTSFCFLDIRSPGLGDTAMYLCATSTSNTEAFFGQGTRLTVV.

The DNA of the CDR3 is TGTGCCAGCAGAACCCCGGGAGCAGAGACCCAGTACTTC. Translated, it gives CASRTPGAETQYF. J is TRBJ2-5 and V is TRBV6-5; D perhaps matches TRBD2 (6 bases). Germline loops: CDR1 MNHEY, CDR2 SVGAGI. Trimming cost V 6 bases and J 4 bases, with 12 bases left between them. The CDR3 extends over 13 amino acids.

The chain has TRBV7-9 and TRBJ2-1; 9 nucleotides agree with TRBD2. CDR1 is SEHNR, CDR2 FQNEAQ, per germline (reference sequence). This CDR3 contains 15 residues. V gave up 5 bases and J gave up 8 bases; unmatched junction bases: 10. The CDR3 region is CASSPRLAGVDEQFF. The CDR3 DNA reads TGTGCCAGCAGCCCGCGGTTAGCGGGAGTTGATGAGCAGTTCTTC.

V is TRBV18 and J is TRBJ2-3, with a weak D call TRBD2 (7 bases). CDR1 and CDR2 (germline): KGHSH, LQKENI. CDR3 size: 15 residues. V was pared by 1 base and J by 3 bases, with 11 bases between. The CDR3 DNA reads TGTGCCAGCTCACCACGCGAGGGGGGGACAGATACGCAGTATTTT. Protein sequence: CASSPREGGTDTQYF.

The chain combines TRBV27 with TRBJ2-7, with 11 bases that match TRBD2. The germline V gene has CDR1 MNHEY and CDR2 SMNVEV (reference sequence). V lost 4 bases to trimming and J lost 6 bases; unmatched junction nucleotides: 11. CDR3 length: 16 residues. CDR3 nucleotides: TGTGCCAGCAGTTCAACCAATAGCGGGAGGGCCGGCGAGCAGTACTTC. It encodes CASSSTNSGRAGEQYF.

The V and J genes are TRBV28 and TRBJ2-3; D is unclear. CDR1 is MDHEN, CDR2 SYDVKM, per germline. The CDR3 spans 16 residues. V shed 2 bases and J shed 0 bases, with 12 bases lying between them. CDR3: CASSLRSDTSTDTQYF. CDR3 bases: TGTGCCAGCAGTTTAAGGAGCGATACTAGCACAGATACGCAGTATTTT.

V usage is TRBV15 and J usage is TRBJ2-5; TRBD1 matches 7 bases. This CDR3 is 15 amino acids long. CDR1 LNHNV and CDR2 YYDKDF come from the germline V gene (reference sequence). With V trimmed by 5 bases and J by 1 base, 7 bases remained unmatched. The CDR3 nucleotides read TGTGCCACCAGCCGCCTCCGGGACAGCCAAGAGACCCAGTACTTC. It is translated as CATSRLRDSQETQYF.

The chain is built from TRBV9 and TRBJ2-5, with TRBD1 as a possible D gene (6 bases). Germline V CDR1 and CDR2: SGDLS, YYNGEE. With 0 bases removed from V and 7 bases from J, the gap between germline ends came to 10 bases. The length of the CDR3 is 13 residues. The CDR3 is CASSVDVGGTQYF. The CDR3 DNA sequence: TGTGCCAGCAGCGTAGATGTAGGGGGGACCCAGTACTTC.

V and J are TRBV9 and TRBJ2-7, with 9 bases fitting TRBD2. Germline trimming cut 3 bases from V and 5 bases from J; bases unmatched to any gene: 12. Germline CDR1 and CDR2: SGDLS and YYNGEE. This CDR3 has 16 residues. The CDR3 sequence: CASSGLAGGSGDEQYF. The CDR3 nucleotides are TGTGCCAGCAGCGGACTGGCGGGGGGGAGCGGAGACGAGCAGTACTTC. Looking up the rest from reference TRBV9 and TRBJ2-7 gives the full variable domain: DSGVTQTPKHLITATGQRVTLRCSPRSGDLSVYWYQQSLDQGLQFLIQYYNGEERAKGNILERFSAQQFPDLHSELNLSSLELGDSALYFCASSGLAGGSGDEQYFGPGTRLTVT.

This chain links TRBV23-1 with TRBJ2-2; maybe TRBD2 (5 bases). TRBV23-1 qualifies as an ORF whose function is uncertain. With 4 bases removed from V and 1 base from J, the gap between germline ends came to 13 bases. The CDR3 has 16 amino acids. The chain's CDR3 is CASSLRQEENTGELFF. In DNA, the CDR3 is TGCGCCAGCAGTCTTCGTCAGGAGGAGAACACCGGGGAGCTGTTTTTT.

This clone was seen once. This chain uses TRBV7-6 with TRBJ1-2, with D unclear. Germline V gene lookup returns CDR1 SGHVS and CDR2 FNYEAQ. The length of the CDR3 is 13 residues. Between the trimmed V and J ends, which lost 3 bases and 10 bases, there was a span of 15 bases. For the CDR3, the DNA is TGTGCCAGCAGCTTGGCCCGAGGGCAGTTCTACACCTTC. Protein product: CASSLARGQFYTF.

The chain carries TRBV9 and TRBJ2-1; 9 nucleotides agree with TRBD1. J was trimmed by 9 bases and V by 1 base; bases with no gene match: 11. CDR3 size: 16 residues. Per germline, CDR1 SGDLS and CDR2 YYNGEE. The CDR3 here is CASSVFGDRVVAEQFF. The CDR3, as DNA: TGTGCCAGCAGCGTATTCGGGGACAGGGTTGTTGCTGAGCAGTTCTTC.

This clone was counted a few times. This chain uses TRBV25-1 with TRBJ2-5; D call uncertain. This CDR3 region has 13 residues. Trimming shortened V by 0 bases and J by 6 bases, and 8 bases separated the two germline ends. CDR1 and CDR2 from the germline V gene are MGHDK and SYGVNS. CDR3 protein: CASSEYGVQTQYF. Here the CDR3 DNA reads TGTGCCAGCAGTGAATACGGTGTACAGACCCAGTACTTC.

Concerning this clone: Other DNA sequences in the sample encode the same CDR3. The rearrangement links TRBV5-1 to TRBJ2-7; TRBD1 matches 8 bases. V dropped 3 bases and J dropped 3; count of bases not matched to a gene: 2. The CDR3 is 13 residues long. CDR1 is SGHRS, CDR2 YFSETQ, per germline. The CDR3 protein is CASSWGTGYEQYF. CDR3 in DNA: TGCGCCAGCAGCTGGGGGACAGGCTACGAGCAGTACTTC.

The V call is TRBV27, the J call TRBJ2-2, with D unresolved. Germline V gene data show CDR1 as MNHEY and CDR2 as SMNVEV (reference sequence). The CDR3 covers 12 residues. V was clipped by 7 bases and J by 1 base, with 4 bases between them. CDR3 amino acids: CASTGNTGELFF. The DNA for the CDR3 is TGTGCCAGCACAGGGAACACCGGGGAGCTGTTTTTT.

This rearrangement joins TRBV28 to TRBJ2-7; 7 bases line up with TRBD1. The CDR3 has 14 residues. Germline CDR1 MDHEN, CDR2 SYDVKM. CDR3 nucleotide sequence: TGTGCAAGCCAATTGAGCGCAGGGGGCTACGAGCAGTACTTC. Residues: CASQLSAGGYEQYF.

This chain joins TRBV27 and TRBJ2-1; 7 bases are shared with TRBD1. V gave up 4 bases and J gave up 9 bases; unmatched junction bases: 3. This CDR3 region has 12 residues. CDR1 is MNHEY and CDR2 is SMNVEV in the germline V gene (reference sequence). DNA for the CDR3: TGTGCCAGCAGTTACAGGGGTGTTGAGCAGTTCTTC. It yields the protein CASSYRGVEQFF.

This clone was seen a handful of times. The same CDR3 arises from other DNA sequences in this sample as well. V and J are TRBV20-1 and TRBJ2-1; D gene unclear. CDR3 length: 10 amino acids. Germline V gene sequence: CDR1 DFQATT, CDR2 SNEGSKA (reference sequence). The V gene lost 3 bases and the J gene lost 7 bases, with 4 bases spanning the gap. CDR3 bases: TGCAGTGCTAGTCGGAATGAGCAGTTCTTC. Translated: CSASRNEQFF.

V is TRBV2 and J is TRBJ2-3; 10 bases agree with TRBD2. Germline CDR1 and CDR2: SNHLY and FYNNEI. With 5 bases clipped from V and 5 bases from J, the junction kept 7 bases outside the gene matches. The CDR3 loop spans 15 amino acids. CDR3 residues: CASSLQRGGGDTQYF. The CDR3 DNA sequence: TGTGCCAGCAGTCTTCAGCGGGGGGGAGGAGATACGCAGTATTTT.

V gene TRBV7-2 combines with J gene TRBJ1-3; D remains unclear. Germline CDR1 reads SGHTA; CDR2 reads FQGNSA. CDR3 length equals 15 residues. Trimming removed 4 bases from V and 1 base from J, with 11 bases in between. CDR3 region: CASSSAAGSGNTIYF. CDR3 DNA: TGTGCCAGCAGCTCCGCAGCAGGTTCTGGAAACACCATATATTTT.

V is TRBV28 and J is TRBJ2-7, with 8 nucleotides matching TRBD2. CDR3 length equals 16 residues. Germline CDR1 and CDR2: MDHEN and SYDVKM. V shed 3 bases, J shed 0 bases, and the junction held 7 bases outside the gene matches. The CDR3 spells CASSFSLAGLSYEQYF. The CDR3 nucleotides are TGTGCCAGCAGTTTCTCCCTAGCGGGTCTCTCCTACGAGCAGTACTTC.

The chain carries TRBV5-1 and TRBJ2-5, with D tentatively TRBD1 (6 bases). V gave up 7 bases and J gave up 0 bases, with 13 bases separating them. This CDR3 comprises 14 residues. Germline V gives CDR1 SGHRS, CDR2 YFSETQ. CDR3 amino acids: CASCPGQHQETQYF. In DNA, the CDR3 is TGCGCCAGCTGCCCCGGACAGCACCAAGAGACCCAGTACTTC.

This chain connects TRBV6-5 to TRBJ2-1, with a weak D call TRBD2 (5 bases). Germline CDR1 MNHEY, CDR2 SVGAGI. The ends were cut back, 2 bases at V and 6 bases at J, with 8 bases in the middle. The CDR3 consists of 13 residues. The CDR3 DNA reads as TGTGCCAGCAGTTACGGGAGTGGCAATGAGCAGTTCTTC. It specifies CASSYGSGNEQFF.

This sequence joins TRBV27 and TRBJ2-3; 9 nucleotides match TRBD2. Germline CDR1 and CDR2: MNHEY and SMNVEV (reference sequence). The CDR3 loop spans 19 amino acids. The trim removed 6 bases at V and 4 bases at J, leaving 20 bases unmatched. CDR3 region: CASSPLFSGGGGMADTQYF. In nucleotides, the CDR3 is TGTGCCAGCAGCCCCTTATTTTCTGGCGGGGGGGGCATGGCAGATACGCAGTATTTT.

The rearrangement joins TRBV5-6 to TRBJ1-5; 7 bases align to TRBD1. This CDR3 region has 13 residues. Per the germline V gene, CDR1 is SGHDT and CDR2 is YYEEEE. V was pared by 2 bases and J by 7 bases, with 3 bases of the junction left unmatched. The CDR3 reads CASSFGTAQPQHF. CDR3 coding DNA: TGTGCCAGCAGCTTTGGGACAGCCCAGCCCCAGCATTTT.

The V gene is TRBV5-1, the J gene TRBJ1-2, with D possibly being TRBD1 (5 bases). Trimming removed 3 bases at V and 3 bases at J, with 9 bases between. CDR1 and CDR2 from the germline V gene are SGHRS and YFSETQ. CDR3 length: 13 amino acids. The CDR3 nucleotides are TGCGCCAGCAGCTCCTCGACAGACTATGGCTACACCTTC. Translating gives CASSSSTDYGYTF.

The gene calls are TRBV7-9 and TRBJ1-2, with 7 positions matching TRBD1. J lost 0 bases, V lost 1 base, and 2 bases had no gene match. The CDR3 spans 15 residues. Germline V gives CDR1 SEHNR, CDR2 FQNEAQ (reference sequence). DNA for the CDR3: TGTGCCAGCAGCTTAGGGGACAGCCCTAACTATGGCTACACCTTC. Translation: CASSLGDSPNYGYTF.